The T cell receptor (beta chain) under discussion was sequenced for a study of shared clonotypes between healthy human individuals. Assay used: immunoSEQ multiplex PCR; TCRdb lists only in-frame clones, some missing. The sample lists around 1.4 million clones, approximately 98.5% occurring once. Trimming took 6 bases from V and 5 from J, leaving 16 bases between them. Germline CDR1 MDHEN, CDR2 SYDVKM. The CDR3 totals 15 residues. On this clone itself: Its antigen remains unidentified.

Regarding the study as a whole: The low donor count limited represented genetic and exposure-history diversity. Larger estimated richness was generally seen in naive subsets than in memory subsets.

This TCR was sampled from a man under 40 in good health. The source material was naive CD4+ T cells sorted from blood. The subset denotes: CD45RA+ positively selected. The rearrangement joins TRBV28 to TRBJ1-4; D uncertain. In DNA, the CDR3 is TGTGCCAGCAGCCTGAGAGGAAATTTAAATGAAAAACTGTTTTTT. Its translation is CASSLRGNLNEKLFF.